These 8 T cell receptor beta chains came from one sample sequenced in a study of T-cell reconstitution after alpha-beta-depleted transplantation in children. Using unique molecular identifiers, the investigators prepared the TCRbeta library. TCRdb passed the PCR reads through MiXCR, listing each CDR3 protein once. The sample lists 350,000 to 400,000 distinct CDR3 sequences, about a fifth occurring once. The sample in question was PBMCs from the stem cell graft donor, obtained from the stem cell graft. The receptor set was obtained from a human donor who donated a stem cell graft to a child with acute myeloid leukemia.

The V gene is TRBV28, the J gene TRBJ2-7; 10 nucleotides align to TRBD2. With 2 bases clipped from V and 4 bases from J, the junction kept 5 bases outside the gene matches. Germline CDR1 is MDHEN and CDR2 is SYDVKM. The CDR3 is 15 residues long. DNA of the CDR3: TGTGCCAGCAGTTTACTAGCGGGAGTCCGGTACGAGCAGTACTTC. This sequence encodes CASSLLAGVRYEQYF.

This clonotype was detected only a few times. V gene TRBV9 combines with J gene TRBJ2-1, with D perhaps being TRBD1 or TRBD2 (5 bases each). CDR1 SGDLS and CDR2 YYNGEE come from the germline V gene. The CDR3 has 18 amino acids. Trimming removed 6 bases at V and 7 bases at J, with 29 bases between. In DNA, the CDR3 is TGTGCCAGCATACCCGATAAGCTCAGGACTCTTGGGGGTAATGAGCAGTTCTTC. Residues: CASIPDKLRTLGGNEQFF.

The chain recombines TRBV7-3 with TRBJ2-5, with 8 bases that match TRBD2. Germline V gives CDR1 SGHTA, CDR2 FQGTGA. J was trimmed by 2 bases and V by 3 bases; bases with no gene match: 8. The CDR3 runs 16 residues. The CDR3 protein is CASSFSRTSPQETQYF. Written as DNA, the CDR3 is TGTGCCAGCAGCTTTTCTAGGACTAGCCCACAAGAGACCCAGTACTTC.

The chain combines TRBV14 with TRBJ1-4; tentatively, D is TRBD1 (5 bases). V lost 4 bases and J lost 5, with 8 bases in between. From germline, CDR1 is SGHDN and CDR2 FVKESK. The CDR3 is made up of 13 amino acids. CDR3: CASSRGQNEKLFF. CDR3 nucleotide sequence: TGTGCCAGCAGCCGGGGCCAGAATGAAAAACTGTTTTTT.

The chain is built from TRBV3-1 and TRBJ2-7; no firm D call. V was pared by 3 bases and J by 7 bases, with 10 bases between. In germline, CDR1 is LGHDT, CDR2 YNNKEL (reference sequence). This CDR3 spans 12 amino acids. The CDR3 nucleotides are TGTGCCAGCAGCCATGACTCCTTGGAGCAGTACTTC. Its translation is CASSHDSLEQYF.

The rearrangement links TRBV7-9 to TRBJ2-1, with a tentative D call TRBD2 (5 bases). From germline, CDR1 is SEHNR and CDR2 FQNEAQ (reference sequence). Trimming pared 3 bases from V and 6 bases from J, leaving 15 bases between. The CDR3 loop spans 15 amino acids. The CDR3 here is CASSLAGALLNEQFF. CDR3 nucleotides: TGTGCCAGCAGCTTGGCGGGCGCCCTTCTCAATGAGCAGTTCTTC.

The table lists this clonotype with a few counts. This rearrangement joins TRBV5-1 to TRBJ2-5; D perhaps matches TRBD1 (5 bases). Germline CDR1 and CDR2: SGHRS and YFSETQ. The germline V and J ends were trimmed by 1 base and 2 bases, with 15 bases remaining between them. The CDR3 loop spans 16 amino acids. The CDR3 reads CASSLWAGSWQETQYF. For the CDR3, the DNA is TGCGCCAGCAGCTTGTGGGCAGGGTCGTGGCAAGAGACCCAGTACTTC.

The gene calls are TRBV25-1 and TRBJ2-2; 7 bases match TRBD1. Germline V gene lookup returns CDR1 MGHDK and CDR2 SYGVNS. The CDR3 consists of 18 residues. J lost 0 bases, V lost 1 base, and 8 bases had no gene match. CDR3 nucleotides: TGTGCCAGCAGTGAATTTTGGACGGGACAGTCGAACACCGGGGAGCTGTTTTTT. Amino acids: CASSEFWTGQSNTGELFF.